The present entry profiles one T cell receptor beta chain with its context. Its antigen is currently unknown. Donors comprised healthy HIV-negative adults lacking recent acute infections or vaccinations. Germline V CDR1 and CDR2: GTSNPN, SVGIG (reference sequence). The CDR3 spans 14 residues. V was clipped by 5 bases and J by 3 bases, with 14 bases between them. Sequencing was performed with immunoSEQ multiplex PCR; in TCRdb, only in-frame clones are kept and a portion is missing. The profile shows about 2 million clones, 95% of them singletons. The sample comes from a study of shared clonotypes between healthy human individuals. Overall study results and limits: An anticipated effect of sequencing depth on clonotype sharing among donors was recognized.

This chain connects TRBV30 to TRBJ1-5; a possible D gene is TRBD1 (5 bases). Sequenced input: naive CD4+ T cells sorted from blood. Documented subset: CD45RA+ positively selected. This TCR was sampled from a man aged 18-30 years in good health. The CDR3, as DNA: TGTGCCTGGGGCGGACATCCTGACAATCAGCCCCAGCATTTT. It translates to CAWGGHPDNQPQHF.